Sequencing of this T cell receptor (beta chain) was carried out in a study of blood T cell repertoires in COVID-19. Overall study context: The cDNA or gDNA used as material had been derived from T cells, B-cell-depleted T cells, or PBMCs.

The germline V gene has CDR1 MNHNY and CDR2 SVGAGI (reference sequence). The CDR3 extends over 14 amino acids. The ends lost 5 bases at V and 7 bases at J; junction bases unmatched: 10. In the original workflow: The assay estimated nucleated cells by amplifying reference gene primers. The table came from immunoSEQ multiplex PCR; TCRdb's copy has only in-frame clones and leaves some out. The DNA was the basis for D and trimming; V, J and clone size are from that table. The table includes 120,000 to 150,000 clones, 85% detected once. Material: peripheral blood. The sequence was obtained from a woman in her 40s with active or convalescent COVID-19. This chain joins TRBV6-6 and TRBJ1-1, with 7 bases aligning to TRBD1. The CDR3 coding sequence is TGTGCCAGCAGTCATAGGGACAGATCATTTGAAGCTTTCTTT. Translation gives CASSHRDRSFEAFF.